Sequencing of this T cell receptor (beta chain) was carried out in a study of T cell changes during pregnancy in multiple sclerosis. The CDR3 length is 14 residues. V lost 2 bases and J lost 5, with 10 bases in between. Germline CDR1 and CDR2: MNHEY and SVGAGI. Only in-frame clones appear in the TCRdb table, and some are missing; sequencing was by immunoSEQ multiplex PCR. The table includes more than 60,000 clones, approximately 93% detected once. Sequenced here: peripheral blood, sampled in the second trimester of pregnancy. This TCR was sampled from a female donor with multiple sclerosis, enrolled in a pregnancy study. V is TRBV6-5 and J is TRBJ1-5; maybe TRBD1 (5 bases). CDR3 region: CASSYRWGDQPQHF. In DNA, the CDR3 is TGTGCCAGCAGTTACCGCTGGGGGGATCAGCCCCAGCATTTT.